These T cell receptor beta chains were read from a single sample in a study of cytotoxic CD8 clonotypes in ibrutinib-treated CLL. This table comes from immunoSEQ multiplex PCR, and its TCRdb copy is limited to in-frame clones, with some not included. The sample lists 250,000 to 350,000 clones, approximately 76% occurring once. Sequenced here: PBMCs, sampled at disease progression, from a patient treated with ibrutinib. These receptors originate from a human donor with chronic lymphocytic leukemia. CDR3s include the opening cysteine and the closing phenylalanine or tryptophan. A D gene is named only where the DNA matches it firmly. Not every row has a clone size; where given, it reads once, few, many or a size class.

v_gene,j_gene,d_gene,abundance,CDR3aa,CDR3nt
TRBV2,TRBJ1-5,.,.,CASSPDTSNQPQHF,TGTGCCAGCAGCCCGGACACTAGCAATCAGCCCCAGCATTTT
TRBV12-1,TRBJ1-1,.,.,CASSFEAFF,TGTGCCAGCAGCTTTGAAGCTTTCTTT
TRBV5-8,TRBJ2-7,TRBD2,.,CASSFLGTSGYEQYF,TGTGCCAGCAGCTTCCTGGGGACTAGCGGATACGAGCAGTACTTC
TRBV5-1,TRBJ2-7,.,.,CASSLAYSYEQYF,TGCGCCAGCAGCTTGGCATACAGCTACGAGCAGTACTTC
TRBV4-1,TRBJ2-1,TRBD1,.,CASSQGGTAYNEQFF,TGCGCCAGCAGCCAAGGGGGGACAGCCTACAATGAGCAGTTCTTC
TRBV9,TRBJ2-5,.,.,CASSVDLETQYF,TGTGCCAGCAGCGTAGACTTGGAGACCCAGTACTTC
TRBV9,TRBJ2-1,.,few,CASSVGADYNEQFF,TGTGCCAGCAGCGTAGGAGCGGACTACAATGAGCAGTTCTTC
TRBV5-4,TRBJ1-2,.,.,CASSLVTANYGYTF,TGTGCCAGCAGCTTAGTCACAGCTAACTATGGCTACACCTTC
TRBV27,TRBJ2-7,.,.,CASRPFRDGINEQYF,TGTGCCAGCAGACCCTTCCGGGACGGGATTAACGAGCAGTACTTC
TRBV7-3,TRBJ2-2,.,.,CASSGDGNTGELFF,TGTGCCAGCAGCGGGGACGGAAACACCGGGGAGCTGTTTTTT
TRBV6-6,TRBJ1-1,.,.,CASSYGGMNTEAFF,TGTGCCAGCAGTTACGGGGGAATGAACACTGAAGCTTTCTTT
TRBV6-5,TRBJ2-1,.,.,CASSYSRWNEQFF,TGTGCCAGCAGTTATTCGAGGTGGAATGAGCAGTTCTTC
TRBV9,TRBJ2-5,.,few,CASSGHLQETQYF,TGTGCCAGCAGCGGACACCTCCAAGAGACCCAGTACTTC
TRBV11-3,TRBJ2-5,.,.,CASSRGPHPRETQYF,TGTGCCAGCAGTCGAGGGCCGCACCCTCGAGAGACCCAGTACTTC
TRBV7-3,TRBJ2-1,.,.,CASSSQGATEQFF,TGTGCCAGCAGCTCACAAGGTGCTACTGAGCAGTTCTTC
TRBV6-9,TRBJ1-5,.,.,CASSYYRRNQPQHF,TGTGCCAGCAGTTATTACAGGCGCAATCAGCCCCAGCATTTT
TRBV9,TRBJ1-1,.,.,CASSVGQVNTEAFF,TGTGCCAGCAGCGTAGGGCAGGTGAACACTGAAGCTTTCTTT
TRBV5-1,TRBJ1-4,.,.,CASSSRGATNEKLFF,TGCGCCAGCAGCTCCCGGGGTGCAACTAATGAAAAACTGTTTTTT
TRBV6-4,TRBJ2-2,.,.,CASSDPYTGELFF,TGTGCCAGCAGTGACCCCTACACCGGGGAGCTGTTTTTT
TRBV7-2,TRBJ2-7,TRBD2,.,CASSRLTSGGAYEQYF,TGTGCCAGCAGCCGACTGACTAGCGGGGGGGCCTACGAGCAGTACTTC
TRBV19,TRBJ1-3,TRBD1,.,CASSIGTGTGNTIYF,TGTGCCAGTAGTATCGGGACAGGGACTGGAAACACCATATATTTT
TRBV7-6,TRBJ2-1,.,.,CASSDLFSLEQFF,TGTGCCAGCAGCGACCTTTTCTCGCTTGAGCAGTTCTTC
TRBV5-1,TRBJ1-1,.,.,CASSLGTGRYTEAFF,TGCGCCAGCAGCTTGGGTACAGGGAGATACACTGAAGCTTTCTTT
TRBV2,TRBJ1-1,.,.,CASGSMNTEAFF,TGTGCCAGCGGTTCCATGAACACTGAAGCTTTCTTT
TRBV18,TRBJ1-1,.,.,CASSPLTGGNTEAFF,TGTGCCAGCTCACCACTTACAGGAGGGAACACTGAAGCTTTCTTT
TRBV5-1,TRBJ2-1,TRBD2,.,CASSLGTSGNEQFF,TGCGCCAGCAGCTTGGGGACTAGCGGCAATGAGCAGTTCTTC
TRBV27,TRBJ2-7,.,.,CASKVRAYAGQSYEQYF,TGTGCCAGCAAGGTGAGGGCCTATGCGGGACAAAGCTACGAGCAGTACTTC
TRBV6-6,TRBJ1-2,.,once,CASSYRGAANYGYTF,TGTGCCAGCAGTTACAGGGGGGCGGCTAACTATGGCTACACCTTC
TRBV18,TRBJ2-7,TRBD1,.,CASSRDRSLWEQYF,TGTGCCAGCTCACGGGACAGGTCCCTCTGGGAGCAGTACTTC
TRBV5-1,TRBJ2-2,TRBD2,.,CASSSLAANTGELFF,TGCGCCAGCAGCTCCCTAGCGGCGAACACCGGGGAGCTGTTTTTT
TRBV6-6,TRBJ1-2,.,.,CASSLQGVGYGYTF,TGTGCCAGCAGTTTACAGGGTGTGGGGTATGGCTACACCTTC
TRBV10-3,TRBJ1-2,TRBD1,.,CASGQGYGYTF,TGTGCCAGCGGACAGGGGTACGGCTACACCTTC
TRBV5-1,TRBJ2-7,TRBD1,few,CASLPDRSSYEQYF,TGCGCCAGCCTCCCGGACAGGAGTTCCTACGAGCAGTACTTC
TRBV4-2,TRBJ2-1,.,.,CASSQDVGNEQFF,TGTGCCAGCAGCCAAGATGTCGGGAATGAGCAGTTCTTC
TRBV5-4,TRBJ2-7,TRBD2,.,CASSLGLAGAHYEQYF,TGTGCCAGCAGCTTGGGACTAGCGGGGGCCCACTACGAGCAGTACTTC
TRBV6-1,TRBJ1-6,TRBD1,.,CASGTVYNSPLHF,TGTGCCAGCGGGACAGTCTATAATTCACCCCTCCACTTT